The 20 T cell receptor beta chains presented below share a single source sample, sequenced in a study of T-cell reconstitution after alpha-beta-depleted transplantation in children (dated by TCRdb to the mid-2010s). The treatment or condition label on this specimen signifies: allogeneic hematopoietic cell transplantation with graft depleted of TCRalphabeta T cells and CD19 B cells. The protocol used for the library was PCR. TCRdb names Illumina HiSeq 2500 as the instrument used. To normalize quantification of the TCRbeta repertoire, the TCR libraries were built with molecular barcoding that relied on unique molecular identifiers. Clones were called with MiXCR by TCRdb after fastp trimmed the public reads at Q25, and only in-frame beta chains were retained. Records with the same CDR3 protein are collapsed into one entry carrying the most frequent genes and DNA. The sample contains 500,000 to 750,000 distinct CDR3 sequences, under 15% of them found a single time. Approximately 2.1% of the sample is taken by the ten largest.

The sample in question was PBMCs, mostly from graft donor cells, obtained 360 days after TCRalphabeta/CD19-depleted stem cell transplant. The receptors come from a male patient younger than 18 who had a stem cell transplant for acute myeloid leukemia, so the T cells may come from the graft donor.

The rearrangement joins TRBV6-1 to TRBJ1-5, with 8 positions matching TRBD1. The CDR3 is made up of 16 amino acids. Germline CDR1 MNHNS, CDR2 SASEGT. The V and J ends lost 3 bases and 5 bases, in that order; junction bases with no gene match: 9. CDR3 nucleotide sequence: TGTGCCAGCAGTGAGATCAGGGGGCGCCGGGATCAGCCCCAGCATTTT. Amino acids: CASSEIRGRRDQPQHF.

This chain connects TRBV15 to TRBJ2-7; 8 bases are shared with TRBD2. This CDR3 has 15 residues. The junction had 7 bases not matched to a gene; V was cut back by 6 bases and J by 0 bases. Per the germline V gene, CDR1 is LNHNV and CDR2 is YYDKDF (reference sequence). As DNA, the CDR3 is TGTGCCACCAGTTCGGGGGGGTCTCACTCCTACGAGCAGTACTTC. This gives the protein CATSSGGSHSYEQYF. Full variable domain (missing parts from reference TRBV15 and TRBJ2-7): DAMVIQNPRYQVTQFGKPVTLSCSQTLNHNVMYWYQQKSSQAPKLLFHYYDKDFNNEADTPDNFQSRRPNTSFCFLDIRSPGLGDTAMYLCATSSGGSHSYEQYFGPGTRLTVT.

This clonotype was recorded a few times. The chain employs TRBV7-2 and TRBJ2-5; 7 bases line up with TRBD2. The length of the CDR3 is 14 residues. J gave up 4 bases and V 1 base, and 3 bases lay outside the gene matches. CDR1 and CDR2 (germline): SGHTA, FQGNSA. The chain's CDR3 is CASSLGSGGETQYF. CDR3 nucleotides: TGTGCCAGCAGCTTAGGGTCGGGGGGAGAGACCCAGTACTTC.

This sequence joins TRBV15 and TRBJ2-1; TRBD1 or TRBD2 may be the D gene (5 bases each). The CDR3 consists of 14 residues. The germline V gene has CDR1 LNHNV and CDR2 YYDKDF (reference sequence). The V end lost 1 base, the J end lost 8 bases, and 12 bases lay between the germline ends. The CDR3 region is CATSRGSGADEQFF. In DNA, the CDR3 is TGTGCCACCAGCAGAGGGTCCGGGGCCGATGAGCAGTTCTTC.

The CDR3 is CASSESYRGETQYF. The DNA of the CDR3 is TGTGCCAGCAGTGAATCTTACAGGGGAGAGACCCAGTACTTC. This chain joins TRBV25-1 and TRBJ2-5; 7 nucleotides align to TRBD1. CDR3 length: 14 amino acids. CDR1 is MGHDK, CDR2 SYGVNS, per germline. The junction had 3 bases not matched to a gene; V was cut back by 1 base and J by 4 bases.

Many counts were recorded for this clonotype. V gene TRBV7-2 combines with J gene TRBJ2-7; the D is unclear. Trimming took off 2 bases at V and 3 bases at J, with 2 bases between the two ends. This CDR3 spans 11 amino acids. CDR1 is SGHTA and CDR2 is FQGNSA in the germline V gene. Here the CDR3 reads CASSLIYEQYF. CDR3 nucleotide sequence: TGTGCCAGCAGCTTAATCTACGAGCAGTACTTC.

The chain couples TRBV20-1 to TRBJ1-5, with a possible D match to TRBD1 (5 bases). V lost 6 bases, J lost 6 bases, and 15 bases lay in between. The CDR3 length is 13 residues. The germline V gene encodes CDR1 DFQATT and CDR2 SNEGSKA (reference sequence). CDR3: CSASPGGFQPQHF. CDR3 in DNA: TGCAGTGCGTCCCCGGGGGGGTTTCAGCCCCAGCATTTT.

This clonotype was seen a handful of times. This chain joins TRBV3-1 and TRBJ2-3; possibly TRBD2 for D (5 bases). Trimming stripped 1 base from V and 6 bases from J, with 14 bases between. The CDR3 runs to 15 residues. Germline V lookup: CDR1 LGHDT, CDR2 YNNKEL (reference sequence). CDR3 in DNA: TGTGCCAGCAGCCAAGTGAGCGGCCCTGGGGATACGCAGTATTTT. Translated, it gives CASSQVSGPGDTQYF.

This clonotype was observed a few times. V is TRBV10-3 and J is TRBJ2-7; D unresolved. Germline V gene data show CDR1 as ENHRY and CDR2 as SYGVKD. The CDR3 spans 12 residues. Trimming removed 6 bases at V and 2 bases at J, with 8 bases between. In nucleotides, the CDR3 is TGTGCCATCAGCCGCACTACCTACGAGCAGTACTTC. Its translation: CAISRTTYEQYF.

This clonotype has ten or more counts. The J gene is TRBJ2-1, the V gene TRBV29-1; 9 bases match TRBD2. Germline assignment: CDR1 SQVTM and CDR2 ANQGSEA. V trimming: 1 base; J trimming: 1 base; junction bases outside the gene matches: 11. CDR3 length: 18 residues. The CDR3 DNA reads as TGCAGCGTTGAAGGGATAAGGGGCGGGAGGGCTTCCTACAATGAGCAGTTCTTC. Amino acid sequence: CSVEGIRGGRASYNEQFF.

This clonotype was counted between two and nine times. The V and J genes are TRBV14 and TRBJ2-5; 11 positions agree with TRBD2. Germline V CDR1 and CDR2: SGHDN, FVKESK. The CDR3 consists of 16 residues. V dropped 1 base and J dropped 3; count of bases not matched to a gene: 4. The CDR3 sequence: CASSQVGGLAEETQYF. CDR3 in DNA: TGTGCCAGCAGCCAAGTTGGGGGACTAGCGGAAGAGACCCAGTACTTC.

This clonotype was observed a handful of times. V is TRBV25-1 and J is TRBJ2-5; tentative D call: TRBD2 (5 bases). The CDR3 loop spans 16 amino acids. CDR1 and CDR2 (germline): MGHDK, SYGVNS. Trimming shortened V by 3 bases and J by 1 base, and 15 bases separated the two germline ends. The CDR3 sequence is CASSDLGVGSQETQYF. DNA for the CDR3: TGTGCCAGCAGTGATTTGGGAGTCGGCTCCCAAGAGACCCAGTACTTC.

This clonotype was counted many times. This chain connects TRBV10-3 to TRBJ1-5, with D possibly being TRBD1 (5 bases). The V gene lost 1 base and the J gene lost 9 bases, with 16 bases spanning the gap. Germline CDR1 ENHRY, CDR2 SYGVKD. The CDR3 contains 15 residues. CDR3 amino acids: CAISELVTGEGPQHF. Written as DNA, the CDR3 is TGTGCCATCAGTGAGTTGGTAACGGGGGAAGGGCCCCAGCATTTT.

The J gene is TRBJ2-3, the V gene TRBV7-3; TRBD2 matches 15 bases. Germline V gives CDR1 SGHTA, CDR2 FQGTGA. CDR3 length: 17 residues. With V trimmed by 4 bases and J by 6 bases, 8 bases remained unmatched. As DNA, the CDR3 is TGTGCCAGCAGCTCCCTAGGACTAGCGGGAGGGATGGATACGCAGTATTTT. Its translation: CASSSLGLAGGMDTQYF.

CDR3 nucleotides: TGTGCCAGCAGCCAAGAAACTAGCGGGAGCTACGAGCAGTACTTC. Residues: CASSQETSGSYEQYF. This chain connects TRBV3-1 to TRBJ2-7; 11 bases are shared with TRBD2. The CDR3 contains 15 residues. J gave up 3 bases and V 0 bases, and 1 base lay outside the gene matches. Germline V gene sequence: CDR1 LGHDT, CDR2 YNNKEL (reference sequence).

The V and J genes are TRBV6-1 and TRBJ2-3; 8 bases map to TRBD2. The CDR3 is 16 residues long. CDR1 and CDR2 from the germline V gene are MNHNS and SASEGT. After removal of 4 bases from V and 2 bases from J, the junction contained 8 bases not matched to a gene. CDR3 protein: CASSARLAGFTDTQYF. The CDR3 DNA reads as TGTGCCAGCAGTGCTCGGCTAGCGGGTTTCACAGATACGCAGTATTTT.

The chain combines TRBV20-1 with TRBJ2-1; possibly TRBD1 for D (7 bases). The CDR3 length is 13 residues. CDR1 is DFQATT and CDR2 is SNEGSKA in the germline V gene (reference sequence). The V end lost 6 bases, the J end lost 8 bases, and 17 bases lay between the germline ends. The chain's CDR3 is CSARETGRHEQFF. CDR3 DNA: TGCAGTGCCCGGGAGACAGGGAGGCATGAGCAGTTCTTC.

This clonotype was seen repeatedly, ten times or more. The rearrangement joins TRBV12-3 or TRBV12-4 to TRBJ2-1, with 14 bases fitting TRBD2. V shed 3 bases and J 7 bases; nucleotides not matched to a gene: 2. CDR3 size: 15 residues. In DNA form, the CDR3 reads TGTGCCAGCAGTTTGGGACTAGCGGGAGAGAATGAGCAGTTCTTC. Encoded protein: CASSLGLAGENEQFF.

There are a few counts of this clonotype. The chain carries TRBV12-3 or TRBV12-4 and TRBJ2-5; a possible D gene is TRBD1 (5 bases). Between the trimmed V and J ends, which lost 7 bases and 5 bases, there was a span of 17 bases. There are 14 residues in the CDR3. CDR3 DNA sequence: TGTGCCAGCACCCCTTCAGGGCTGGGTGAGACCCAGTACTTC. It yields the protein CASTPSGLGETQYF.

This clonotype has at least ten counts. The gene calls are TRBV28 and TRBJ2-5; TRBD1 might be the D (7 bases). This CDR3 is 13 amino acids long. CDR1 is MDHEN, CDR2 SYDVKM, per germline. The germline V and J ends were trimmed by 10 bases and 5 bases, with 17 bases remaining between them. CDR3 nucleotides: TGTGCCACCCAGGGGGGCCCCATGGAGACCCAGTACTTC. It yields the protein CATQGGPMETQYF.